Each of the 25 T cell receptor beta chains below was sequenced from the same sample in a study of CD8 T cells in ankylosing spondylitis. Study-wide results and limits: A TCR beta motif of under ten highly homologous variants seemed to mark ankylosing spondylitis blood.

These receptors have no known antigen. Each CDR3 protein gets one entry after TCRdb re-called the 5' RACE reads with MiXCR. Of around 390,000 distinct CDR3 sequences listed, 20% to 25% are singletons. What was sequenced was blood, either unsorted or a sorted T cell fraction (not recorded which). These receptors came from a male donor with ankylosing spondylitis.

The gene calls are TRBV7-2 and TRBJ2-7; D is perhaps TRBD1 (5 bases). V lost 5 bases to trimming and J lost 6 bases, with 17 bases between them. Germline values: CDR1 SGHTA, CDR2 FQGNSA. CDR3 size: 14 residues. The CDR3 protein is CASSKQGVVSEQYF. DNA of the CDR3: TGTGCCAGCAGCAAGCAAGGGGTGGTAAGCGAGCAGTACTTC.

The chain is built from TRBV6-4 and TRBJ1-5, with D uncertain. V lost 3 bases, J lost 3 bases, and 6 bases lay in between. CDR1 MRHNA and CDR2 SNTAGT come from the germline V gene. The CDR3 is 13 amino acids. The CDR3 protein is CASSEQINQPQHF. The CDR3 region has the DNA TGTGCCAGCAGTGAACAGATCAATCAGCCCCAGCATTTT.

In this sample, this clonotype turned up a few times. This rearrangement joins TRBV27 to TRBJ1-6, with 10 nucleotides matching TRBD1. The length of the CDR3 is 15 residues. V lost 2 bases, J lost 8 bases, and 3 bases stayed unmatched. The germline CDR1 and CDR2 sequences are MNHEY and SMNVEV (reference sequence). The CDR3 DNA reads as TGTGCCAGCAGTTTACTGACAGGGGGCTATTCACCCCTCCACTTT. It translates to CASSLLTGGYSPLHF.

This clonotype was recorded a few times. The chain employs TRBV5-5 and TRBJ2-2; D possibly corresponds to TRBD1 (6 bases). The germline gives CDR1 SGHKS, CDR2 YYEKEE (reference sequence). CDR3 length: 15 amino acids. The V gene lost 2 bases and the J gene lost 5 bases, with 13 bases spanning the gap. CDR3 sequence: CASSLIGTRTGELFF. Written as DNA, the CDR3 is TGTGCCAGCAGCTTAATCGGGACAAGGACCGGGGAGCTGTTTTTT.

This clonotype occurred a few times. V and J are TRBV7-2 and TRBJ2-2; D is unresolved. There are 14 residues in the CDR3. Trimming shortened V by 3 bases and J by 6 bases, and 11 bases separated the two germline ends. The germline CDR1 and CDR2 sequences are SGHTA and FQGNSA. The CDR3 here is CASSFGYQSGELFF. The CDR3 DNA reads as TGTGCCAGCAGCTTTGGGTATCAGTCCGGGGAGCTGTTTTTT.

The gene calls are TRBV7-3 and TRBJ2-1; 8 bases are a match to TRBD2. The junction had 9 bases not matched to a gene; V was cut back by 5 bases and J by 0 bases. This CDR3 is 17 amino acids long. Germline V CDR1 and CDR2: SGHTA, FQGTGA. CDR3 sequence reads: CASSPTSGSPSYNEQFF. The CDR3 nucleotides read TGTGCCAGCAGCCCTACTAGCGGCAGCCCCTCCTACAATGAGCAGTTCTTC.

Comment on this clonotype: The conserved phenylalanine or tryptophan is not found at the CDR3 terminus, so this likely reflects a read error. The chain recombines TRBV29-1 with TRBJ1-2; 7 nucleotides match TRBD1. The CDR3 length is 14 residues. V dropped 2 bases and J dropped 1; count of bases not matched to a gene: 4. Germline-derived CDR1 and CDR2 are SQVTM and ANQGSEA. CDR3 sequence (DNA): TGCAGCGTTGAACCCAACAGGGGTAACTATGGCTACACCTAC. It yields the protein CSVEPNRGNYGYTY.

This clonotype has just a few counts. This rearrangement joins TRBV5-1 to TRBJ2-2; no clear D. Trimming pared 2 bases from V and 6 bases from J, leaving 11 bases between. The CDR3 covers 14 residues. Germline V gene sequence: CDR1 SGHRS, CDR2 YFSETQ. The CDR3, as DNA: TGCGCCAGCAGCTTTGGTATTCTAGCCGGGGAGCTGTTTTTT. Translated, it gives CASSFGILAGELFF.

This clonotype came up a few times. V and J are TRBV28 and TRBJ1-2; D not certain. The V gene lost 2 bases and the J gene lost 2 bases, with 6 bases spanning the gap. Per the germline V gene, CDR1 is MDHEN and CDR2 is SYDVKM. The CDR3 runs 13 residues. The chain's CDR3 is CASSLHSNYGYTF. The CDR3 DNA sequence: TGTGCCAGCAGTTTACACAGCAACTATGGCTACACCTTC.

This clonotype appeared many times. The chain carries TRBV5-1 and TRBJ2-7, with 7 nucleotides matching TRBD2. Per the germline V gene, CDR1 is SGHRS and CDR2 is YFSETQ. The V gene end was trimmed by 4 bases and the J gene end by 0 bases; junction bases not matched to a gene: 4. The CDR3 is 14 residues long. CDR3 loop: CASSPPSGSYEQYF. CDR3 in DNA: TGCGCCAGCAGCCCTCCTAGCGGCTCCTACGAGCAGTACTTC. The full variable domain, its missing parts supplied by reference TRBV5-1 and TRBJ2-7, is KAGVTQTPRYLIKTRGQQVTLSCSPISGHRSVSWYQQTPGQGLQFLFEYFSETQRNKGNFPGRFSGRQFSNSRSEMNVSTLELGDSALYLCASSPPSGSYEQYFGPGTRLTVT.

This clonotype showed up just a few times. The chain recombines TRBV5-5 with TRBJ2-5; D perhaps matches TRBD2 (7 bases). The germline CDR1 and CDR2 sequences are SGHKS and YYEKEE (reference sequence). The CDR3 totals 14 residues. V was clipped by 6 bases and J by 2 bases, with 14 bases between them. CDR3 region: CASIQGRAQETQYF. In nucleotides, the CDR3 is TGTGCCAGCATTCAGGGGAGGGCTCAAGAGACCCAGTACTTC.

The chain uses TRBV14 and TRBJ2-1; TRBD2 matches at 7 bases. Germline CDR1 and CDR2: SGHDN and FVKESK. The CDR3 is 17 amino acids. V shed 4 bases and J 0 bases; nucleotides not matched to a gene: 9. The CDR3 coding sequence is TGTGCCAGCAGCCGAGGTCGGGAGGCCCTCTCCTACAATGAGCAGTTCTTC. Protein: CASSRGREALSYNEQFF.

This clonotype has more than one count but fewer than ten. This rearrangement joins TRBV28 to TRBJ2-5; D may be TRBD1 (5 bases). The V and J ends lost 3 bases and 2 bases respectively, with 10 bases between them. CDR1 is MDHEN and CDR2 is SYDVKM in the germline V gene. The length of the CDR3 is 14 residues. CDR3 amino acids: CASSFGAEQETQYF. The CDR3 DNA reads TGTGCCAGCAGTTTTGGGGCGGAGCAAGAGACCCAGTACTTC.

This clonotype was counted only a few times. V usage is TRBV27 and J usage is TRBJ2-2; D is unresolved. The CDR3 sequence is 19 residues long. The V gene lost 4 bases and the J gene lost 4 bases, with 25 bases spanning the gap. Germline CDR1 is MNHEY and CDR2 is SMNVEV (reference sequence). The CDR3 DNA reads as TGTGCCAGCAGTTCCTCCCGGGTGATGCGCCTCCCGGGCACCGGGGAGCTGTTTTTT. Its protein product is CASSSSRVMRLPGTGELFF.

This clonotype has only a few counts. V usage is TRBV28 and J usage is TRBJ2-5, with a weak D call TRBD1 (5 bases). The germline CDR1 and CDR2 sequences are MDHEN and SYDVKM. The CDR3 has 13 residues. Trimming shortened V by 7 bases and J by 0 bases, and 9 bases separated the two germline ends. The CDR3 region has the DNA TGTGCCAGCAAATGGACATACCAAGAGACCCAGTACTTC. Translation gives CASKWTYQETQYF.

The CDR3 nucleotides read TGTGCCAGCAGCGTCACAGGGAACAGCTACAATGAGCAGTTCTTC. Translated, it gives CASSVTGNSYNEQFF. This sequence joins TRBV7-6 and TRBJ2-1, with D possibly being TRBD1 (6 bases). CDR3 length: 15 amino acids. The germline CDR1 and CDR2 sequences are SGHVS and FNYEAQ. Trimming left V 5 bases short and J 3 bases short, with 14 bases between.

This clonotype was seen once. The CDR3 loop is CASSPLPMGSNEQFF. CDR3 in DNA: TGTGCCAGCAGCCCACTTCCCATGGGGTCCAATGAGCAGTTCTTC. J is TRBJ2-1 and V is TRBV7-2; D is uncertain. The CDR3 extends over 15 amino acids. Germline loops: CDR1 SGHTA, CDR2 FQGNSA. V dropped 5 bases and J dropped 6 bases, with 17 bases sitting between them.

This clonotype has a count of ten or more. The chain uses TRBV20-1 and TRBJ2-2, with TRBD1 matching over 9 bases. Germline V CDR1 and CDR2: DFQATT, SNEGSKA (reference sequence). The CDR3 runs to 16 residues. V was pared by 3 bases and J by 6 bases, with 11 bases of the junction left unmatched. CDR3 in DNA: TGCAGTGCTAGCCCCTGGGGACAGGGATCCTCCGGGGAGCTGTTTTTT. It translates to CSASPWGQGSSGELFF.

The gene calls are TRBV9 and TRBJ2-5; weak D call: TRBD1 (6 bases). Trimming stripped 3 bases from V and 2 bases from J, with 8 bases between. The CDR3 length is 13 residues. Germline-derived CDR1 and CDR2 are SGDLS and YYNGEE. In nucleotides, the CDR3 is TGTGCCAGCAGCGGCCAGGGGCAAGAGACCCAGTACTTC. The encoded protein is CASSGQGQETQYF. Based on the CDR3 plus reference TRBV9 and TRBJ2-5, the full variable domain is DSGVTQTPKHLITATGQRVTLRCSPRSGDLSVYWYQQSLDQGLQFLIQYYNGEERAKGNILERFSAQQFPDLHSELNLSSLELGDSALYFCASSGQGQETQYFGPGTRLLVL.

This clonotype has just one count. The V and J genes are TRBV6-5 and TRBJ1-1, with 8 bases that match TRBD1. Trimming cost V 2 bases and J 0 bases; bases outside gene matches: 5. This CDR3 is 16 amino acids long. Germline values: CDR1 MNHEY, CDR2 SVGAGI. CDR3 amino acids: CASSYTRTGMNTEAFF. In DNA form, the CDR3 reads TGTGCCAGCAGTTACACACGGACAGGGATGAACACTGAAGCTTTCTTT.

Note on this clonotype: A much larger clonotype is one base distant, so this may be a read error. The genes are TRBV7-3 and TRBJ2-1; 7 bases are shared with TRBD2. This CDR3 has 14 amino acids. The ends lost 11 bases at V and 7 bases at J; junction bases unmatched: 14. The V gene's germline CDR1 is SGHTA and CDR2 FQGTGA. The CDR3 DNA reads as TGTGCCGGCTCCCTACTAGCGTGGGGTAATGAGCAGTTCTTC. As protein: CAGSLLAWGNEQFF.

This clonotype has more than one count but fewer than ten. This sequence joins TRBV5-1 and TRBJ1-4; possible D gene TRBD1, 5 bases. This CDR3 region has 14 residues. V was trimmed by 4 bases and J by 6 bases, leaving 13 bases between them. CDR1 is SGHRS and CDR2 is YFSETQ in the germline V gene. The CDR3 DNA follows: TGCGCCAGCAGCGTCGCGGCGGGGGATGAAAAACTGTTTTTT. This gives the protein CASSVAAGDEKLFF.

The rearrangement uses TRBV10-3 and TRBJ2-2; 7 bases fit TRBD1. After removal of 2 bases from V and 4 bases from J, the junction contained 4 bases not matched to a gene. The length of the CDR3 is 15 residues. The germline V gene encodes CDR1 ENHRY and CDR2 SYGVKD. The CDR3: CAISERGPSTGELFF. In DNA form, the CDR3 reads TGTGCCATCAGTGAGAGGGGGCCCTCCACCGGGGAGCTGTTTTTT.

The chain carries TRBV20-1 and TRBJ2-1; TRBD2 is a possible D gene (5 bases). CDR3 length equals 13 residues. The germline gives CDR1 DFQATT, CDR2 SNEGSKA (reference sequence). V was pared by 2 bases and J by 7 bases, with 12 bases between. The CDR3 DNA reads TGCAGTGCTAGAACCCGGGGTTTTAATGAGCAGTTCTTC. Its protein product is CSARTRGFNEQFF.

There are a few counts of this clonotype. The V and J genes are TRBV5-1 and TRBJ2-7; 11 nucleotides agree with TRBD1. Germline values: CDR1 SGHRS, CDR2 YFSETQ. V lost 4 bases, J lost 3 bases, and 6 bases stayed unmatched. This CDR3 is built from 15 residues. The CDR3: CASSRGQGVGYEQYF. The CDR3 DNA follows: TGCGCCAGCAGCAGGGGACAGGGGGTCGGCTACGAGCAGTACTTC.